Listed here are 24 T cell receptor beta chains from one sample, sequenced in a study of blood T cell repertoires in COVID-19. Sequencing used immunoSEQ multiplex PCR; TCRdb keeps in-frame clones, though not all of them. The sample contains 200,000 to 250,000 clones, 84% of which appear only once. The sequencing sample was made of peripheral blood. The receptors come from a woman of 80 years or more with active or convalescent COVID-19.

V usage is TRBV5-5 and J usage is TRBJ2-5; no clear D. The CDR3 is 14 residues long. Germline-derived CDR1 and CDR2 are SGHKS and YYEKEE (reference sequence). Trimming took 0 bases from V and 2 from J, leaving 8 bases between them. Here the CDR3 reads CASSLGLQQETQYF. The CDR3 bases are TGTGCCAGCAGCTTGGGACTCCAGCAAGAGACCCAGTACTTC.

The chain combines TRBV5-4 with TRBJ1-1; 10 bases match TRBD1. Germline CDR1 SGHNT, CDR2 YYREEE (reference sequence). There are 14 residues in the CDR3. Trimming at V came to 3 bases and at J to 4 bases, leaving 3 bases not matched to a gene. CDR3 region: CASSWDRGSTEAFF. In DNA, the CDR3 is TGTGCCAGCAGCTGGGACAGGGGTTCCACTGAAGCTTTCTTT.

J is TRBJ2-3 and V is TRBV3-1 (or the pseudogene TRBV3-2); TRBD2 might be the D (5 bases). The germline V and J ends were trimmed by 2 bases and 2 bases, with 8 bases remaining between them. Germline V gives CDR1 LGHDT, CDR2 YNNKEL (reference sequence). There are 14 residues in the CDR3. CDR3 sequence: CASSQYGVTDTQYF. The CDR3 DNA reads TGTGCCAGCAGCCAATACGGGGTCACAGATACGCAGTATTTT.

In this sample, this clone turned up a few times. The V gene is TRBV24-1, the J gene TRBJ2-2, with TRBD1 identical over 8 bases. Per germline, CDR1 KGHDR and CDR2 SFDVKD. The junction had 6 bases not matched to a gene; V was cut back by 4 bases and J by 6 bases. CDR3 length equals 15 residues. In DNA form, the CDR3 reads TGTGCCACCAGTGACCCTTCAGGGGGCGCCGGGGAGCTGTTTTTT. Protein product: CATSDPSGGAGELFF.

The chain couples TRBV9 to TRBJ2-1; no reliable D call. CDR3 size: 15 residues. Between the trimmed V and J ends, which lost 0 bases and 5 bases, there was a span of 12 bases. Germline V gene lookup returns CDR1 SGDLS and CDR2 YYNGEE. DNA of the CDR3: TGTGCCAGCAGCGTAGAGCCGAGAATCAACAATGAGCAGTTCTTC. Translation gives CASSVEPRINNEQFF.

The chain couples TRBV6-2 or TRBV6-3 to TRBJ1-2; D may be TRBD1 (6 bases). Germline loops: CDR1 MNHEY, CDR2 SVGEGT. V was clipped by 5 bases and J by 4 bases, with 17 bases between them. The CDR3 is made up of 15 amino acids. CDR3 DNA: TGTGCCAGCAGTGAGCCGGGACGGGACACCTATGGCTACACCTTC. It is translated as CASSEPGRDTYGYTF.

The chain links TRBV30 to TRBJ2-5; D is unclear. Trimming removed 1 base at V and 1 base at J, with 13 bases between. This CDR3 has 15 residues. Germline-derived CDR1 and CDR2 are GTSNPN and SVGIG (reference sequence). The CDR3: CAWSAALGPQETQYF. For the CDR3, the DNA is TGTGCCTGGAGTGCTGCGTTGGGCCCCCAAGAGACCCAGTACTTC.

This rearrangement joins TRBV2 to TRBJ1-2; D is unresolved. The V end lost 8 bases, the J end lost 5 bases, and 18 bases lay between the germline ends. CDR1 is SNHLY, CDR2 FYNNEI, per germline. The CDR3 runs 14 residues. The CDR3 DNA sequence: TGTGCCAGCTCCCAAACCACAGCCTCGTATGGCTACACCTTC. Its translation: CASSQTTASYGYTF.

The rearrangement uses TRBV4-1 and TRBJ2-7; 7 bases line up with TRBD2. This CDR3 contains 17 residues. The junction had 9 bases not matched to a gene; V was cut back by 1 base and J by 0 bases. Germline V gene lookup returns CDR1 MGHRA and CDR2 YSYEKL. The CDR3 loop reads CASSQAGTGGYSYEQYF. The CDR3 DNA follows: TGCGCCAGCAGCCAAGCAGGAACGGGAGGCTACTCCTACGAGCAGTACTTC.

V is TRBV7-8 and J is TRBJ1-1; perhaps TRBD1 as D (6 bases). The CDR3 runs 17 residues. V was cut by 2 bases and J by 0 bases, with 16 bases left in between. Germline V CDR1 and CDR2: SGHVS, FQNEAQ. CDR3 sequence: CASSLYRPGEMNTEAFF. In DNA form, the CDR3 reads TGTGCCAGCAGCTTATATAGGCCAGGGGAAATGAACACTGAAGCTTTCTTT.

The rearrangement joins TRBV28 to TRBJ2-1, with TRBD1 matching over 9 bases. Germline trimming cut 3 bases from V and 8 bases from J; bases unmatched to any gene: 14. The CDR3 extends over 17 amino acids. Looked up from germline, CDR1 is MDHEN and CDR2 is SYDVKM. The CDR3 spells CASSFSPRDRVYDEQFF. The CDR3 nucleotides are TGTGCCAGCAGTTTTTCCCCCCGGGACAGGGTCTATGATGAGCAGTTCTTC.

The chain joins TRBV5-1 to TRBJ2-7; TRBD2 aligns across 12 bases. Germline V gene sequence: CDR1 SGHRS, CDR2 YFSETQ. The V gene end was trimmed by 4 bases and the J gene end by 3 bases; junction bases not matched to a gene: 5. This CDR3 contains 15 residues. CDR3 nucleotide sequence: TGCGCCAGCAGCACTGGACTAGCGGGACTCTACGAGCAGTACTTC. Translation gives CASSTGLAGLYEQYF.

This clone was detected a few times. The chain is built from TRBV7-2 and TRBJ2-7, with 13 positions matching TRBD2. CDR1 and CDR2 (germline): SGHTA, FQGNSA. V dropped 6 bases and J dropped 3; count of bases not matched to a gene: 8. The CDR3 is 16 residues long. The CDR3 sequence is CASSYSGLAGVYEQYF. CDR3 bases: TGTGCCAGCAGTTACAGTGGACTAGCGGGAGTCTACGAGCAGTACTTC.

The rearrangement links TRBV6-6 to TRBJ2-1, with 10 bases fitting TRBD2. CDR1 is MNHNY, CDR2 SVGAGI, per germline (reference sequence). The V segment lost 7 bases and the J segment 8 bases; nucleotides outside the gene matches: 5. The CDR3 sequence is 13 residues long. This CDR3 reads CASIEAGGHEQFF. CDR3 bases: TGTGCCAGCATAGAAGCGGGGGGGCATGAGCAGTTCTTC.

The CDR3 coding sequence is TGTGCCAGCTCACCACAGCGGACAGGGGACGAGCAGTACTTC. Its translation: CASSPQRTGDEQYF. V and J are TRBV18 and TRBJ2-7; 9 bases are a match to TRBD1. J lost 5 bases, V lost 1 base, and 3 bases had no gene match. Germline CDR1 reads KGHSH; CDR2 reads LQKENI. CDR3 length: 14 amino acids. Full variable domain (outside the CDR3, taken from reference TRBV18 and TRBJ2-7): NAGVMQNPRHLVRRRGQEARLRCSPMKGHSHVYWYRQLPEEGLKFMVYLQKENIIDESGMPKERFSAEFPKEGPSILRIQQVVRGDSAAYFCASSPQRTGDEQYFGPGTRLTVT.

The CDR3 reads CASSEGAFQETQYF. The CDR3 region has the DNA TGTGCCAGCAGCGAGGGGGCTTTTCAAGAGACCCAGTACTTC. V gene TRBV9 combines with J gene TRBJ2-5, with 7 positions matching TRBD1. Germline V gene lookup returns CDR1 SGDLS and CDR2 YYNGEE. The junction had 4 bases not matched to a gene; V was cut back by 3 bases and J by 2 bases. The CDR3 totals 14 residues. The whole variable domain, filled in from reference TRBV9 and TRBJ2-5, reads DSGVTQTPKHLITATGQRVTLRCSPRSGDLSVYWYQQSLDQGLQFLIQYYNGEERAKGNILERFSAQQFPDLHSELNLSSLELGDSALYFCASSEGAFQETQYFGPGTRLLVL.

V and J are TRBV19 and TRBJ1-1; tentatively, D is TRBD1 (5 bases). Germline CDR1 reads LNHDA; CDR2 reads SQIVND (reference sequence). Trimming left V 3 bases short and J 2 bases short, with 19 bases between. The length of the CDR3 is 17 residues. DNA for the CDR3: TGTGCCAGTAGTATCGCGGGGGTAAGGGTGGGCAACACTGAAGCTTTCTTT. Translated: CASSIAGVRVGNTEAFF.

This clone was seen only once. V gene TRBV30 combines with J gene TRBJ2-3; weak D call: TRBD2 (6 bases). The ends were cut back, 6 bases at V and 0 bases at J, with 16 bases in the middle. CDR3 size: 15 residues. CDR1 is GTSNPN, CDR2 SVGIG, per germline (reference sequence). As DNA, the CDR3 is TGTGCCTGTCTAGCGTCAAGCATGAGCACAGATACGCAGTATTTT. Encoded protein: CACLASSMSTDTQYF.

The CDR3: CASRYSDSQRQPQHF. The CDR3 DNA reads TGTGCCAGCCGGTACTCAGACAGCCAACGTCAGCCCCAGCATTTT. The rearrangement joins TRBV28 to TRBJ1-5; D may be TRBD1 (5 bases). The germline V gene has CDR1 MDHEN and CDR2 SYDVKM. Trimming stripped 8 bases from V and 6 bases from J, with 20 bases between. The CDR3 spans 15 residues. Drawing the rest from reference TRBV28 and TRBJ1-5, the complete variable domain is DVKVTQSSRYLVKRTGEKVFLECVQDMDHENMFWYRQDPGLGLRLIYFSYDVKMKEKGDIPEGYSVSREKKERFSLILESASTNQTSMYLCASRYSDSQRQPQHFGDGTRLSIL.

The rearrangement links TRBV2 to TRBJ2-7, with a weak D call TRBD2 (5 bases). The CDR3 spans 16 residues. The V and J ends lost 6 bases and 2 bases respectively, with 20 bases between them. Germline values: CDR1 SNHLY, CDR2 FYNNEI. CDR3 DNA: TGTGCCAGCAGCAATGGATATGGGAGAAGGGCCTACGAGCAGTACTTC. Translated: CASSNGYGRRAYEQYF.

CDR3 sequence (DNA): TGCGCCAGCAGCCCGCTTACAGGATCGCAAGAGACCCAGTACTTC. Protein: CASSPLTGSQETQYF. The chain is built from TRBV5-1 and TRBJ2-5; D might be TRBD1 (5 bases). Germline V lookup: CDR1 SGHRS, CDR2 YFSETQ. CDR3 length: 15 residues. Trimming left V 4 bases short and J 2 bases short, with 15 bases between.

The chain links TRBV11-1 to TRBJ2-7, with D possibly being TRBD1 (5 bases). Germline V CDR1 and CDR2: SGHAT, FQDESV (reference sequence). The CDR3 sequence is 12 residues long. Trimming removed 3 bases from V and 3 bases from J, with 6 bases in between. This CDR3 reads CASSFQGYEQYF. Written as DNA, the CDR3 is TGTGCCAGCAGCTTTCAGGGCTACGAGCAGTACTTC. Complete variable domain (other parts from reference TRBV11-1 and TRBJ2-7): EAEVAQSPRYKITEKSQAVAFWCDPISGHATLYWYRQILGQGPELLVQFQDESVVDDSQLPKDRFSAERLKGVDSTLKIQPAELGDSAMYLCASSFQGYEQYFGPGTRLTVT.

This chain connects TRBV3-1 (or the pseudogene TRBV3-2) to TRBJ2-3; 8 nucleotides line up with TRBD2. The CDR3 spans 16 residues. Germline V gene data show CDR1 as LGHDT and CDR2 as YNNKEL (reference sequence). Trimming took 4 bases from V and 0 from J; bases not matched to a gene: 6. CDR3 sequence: CASSPGGPRSTDTQYF. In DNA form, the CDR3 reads TGTGCCAGCAGCCCGGGGGGGCCGCGGAGCACAGATACGCAGTATTTT.

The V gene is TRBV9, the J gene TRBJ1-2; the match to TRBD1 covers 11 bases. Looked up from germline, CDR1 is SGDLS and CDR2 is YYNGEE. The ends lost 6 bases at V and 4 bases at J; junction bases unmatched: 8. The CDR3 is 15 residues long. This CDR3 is CASTPRDRGFYGYTF. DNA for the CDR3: TGTGCCAGCACCCCCCGGGACAGGGGGTTCTATGGCTACACCTTC. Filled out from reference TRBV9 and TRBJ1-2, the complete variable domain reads DSGVTQTPKHLITATGQRVTLRCSPRSGDLSVYWYQQSLDQGLQFLIQYYNGEERAKGNILERFSAQQFPDLHSELNLSSLELGDSALYFCASTPRDRGFYGYTFGSGTRLTVV.